This T cell receptor (beta chain) was documented in a study of T-cell memory formation after mild COVID-19. Looking at the study overall: TCR clusters were largely donor specific. General observations from the study: Cross-reactive memory appears to have joined, as suggested by some responding clones showing up in pre-infection memory. The study found contracting CD4+ clones mainly in CM and EM and contracting CD8+ clones in EMRA. Day 15 to 85 contracting clones showed balanced CD4/CD8; later expanders leaned CD4+.

A remark on this clonotype: Its cognate antigen is unknown.

V was trimmed by 1 base and J by 1 base, leaving 5 bases between them. This CDR3 region has 15 residues. Per germline, CDR1 MNHEY and CDR2 SVGAGI. TCRdb re-called the 5' RACE reads through MiXCR, storing one row per CDR3 protein. Here the sample spans about 120,000 distinct CDR3 sequences, roughly 20% being singletons. This clonotype was sampled from a young man who had mild COVID-19 (a few samples of this study predate the infection). Cell type and time point are not known. This rearrangement joins TRBV6-5 to TRBJ2-6; no clear D gene. Material for sequencing was PBMCs or a T cell subset sorted from them (not recorded which). The CDR3 region has the DNA TGTGCCAGCAGTTACTTGGCGTCTGGGGCCAACGTCCTGACTTTC. Its translation is CASSYLASGANVLTF.